Following are 10 T cell receptor beta chains from one sample sequenced in a study of CD8 T cells in ankylosing spondylitis. TCRdb analysed the 5' RACE reads with MiXCR anew, one entry per CDR3 protein. The table lists approximately 200,000 distinct CDR3 sequences, roughly 12% of them singletons. The sequencing sample was made of blood, either unsorted or a sorted T cell fraction (not recorded which). Every receptor here comes from a male donor with ankylosing spondylitis or in good health (not recorded which).

This chain links TRBV20-1 with TRBJ2-7; no reliable D call. Germline assignment: CDR1 DFQATT and CDR2 SNEGSKA (reference sequence). V lost 2 bases and J lost 5, with 13 bases in between. CDR3 size: 13 residues. The DNA of the CDR3 is TGCAGTGCTAGATACCTAGACCCGAACGAGCAGTACTTC. Translation: CSARYLDPNEQYF.

This clonotype was seen repeatedly, ten times or more. This chain connects TRBV6-1 to TRBJ2-3; D may correspond to TRBD1 or TRBD2 (5 bases each). V gave up 10 bases and J gave up 8 bases, with 7 bases separating them. Germline CDR1 and CDR2: MNHNS and SASEGT. The CDR3 runs to 9 residues. This chain's CDR3 is CATGTTQYF. The DNA of the CDR3 is TGTGCCACCGGGACTACGCAGTATTTT.

The chain employs TRBV27 and TRBJ1-6, with a weak D call TRBD1 (5 bases). Trimming shortened V by 6 bases and J by 2 bases, and 17 bases separated the two germline ends. Germline CDR1 is MNHEY and CDR2 is SMNVEV (reference sequence). The CDR3 runs 17 residues. The CDR3 DNA reads as TGTGCCAGCAGCTCTCGGGCGAGGGGCGCCTATAATTCACCCCTCCACTTT. It encodes CASSSRARGAYNSPLHF.

This clonotype was observed many times. The chain employs TRBV12-3 or TRBV12-4 and TRBJ2-1, with a possible D match to TRBD2 (6 bases). Deletions cut 2 bases from V and 10 bases from J, with 9 bases between. The length of the CDR3 is 12 residues. CDR3: CASSLSGVEQFF. The CDR3 nucleotides are TGTGCCAGCAGTTTATCGGGAGTAGAGCAGTTCTTC.

The CDR3 nucleotides are TGTGCCAGCAGTGACAGGAGGGTATCCTACAATGAGCAGTTCTTC. Its protein is CASSDRRVSYNEQFF. The genes are TRBV6-1 and TRBJ2-1, with D possibly matching TRBD2 (6 bases). CDR1 and CDR2 (germline): MNHNS, SASEGT. The CDR3 runs 15 residues. Trimming left V 3 bases short and J 1 base short, with 10 bases between.

In its sample, this clonotype was seen many times. V and J are TRBV5-6 and TRBJ2-1, with 7 bases lining up with TRBD2. V lost 1 base to trimming and J lost 7 bases; unmatched junction nucleotides: 11. CDR1 and CDR2 (germline): SGHDT, YYEEEE. This CDR3 comprises 16 residues. The CDR3 DNA is TGTGCCAGCAGCTTGCCCTTACGGGACTATAAAAATGAGCAGTTCTTC. Its translation: CASSLPLRDYKNEQFF.

This clonotype has only a few counts. The rearrangement uses TRBV20-1 and TRBJ2-1, with D possibly TRBD1 on 6 matching bases. V was cut by 0 bases and J by 0 bases, with 12 bases left in between. CDR1 and CDR2 from the germline V gene are DFQATT and SNEGSKA (reference sequence). This CDR3 is 16 amino acids long. CDR3 sequence (DNA): TGCAGTGCTAGAGAGAATCCACAGGGCTCCTACAATGAGCAGTTCTTC. This sequence encodes CSARENPQGSYNEQFF.

The chain links TRBV27 to TRBJ2-7; tentative D call: TRBD2 (6 bases). The V gene lost 3 bases and the J gene lost 2 bases, with 17 bases spanning the gap. CDR3 length equals 16 residues. Germline V gene sequence: CDR1 MNHEY, CDR2 SMNVEV (reference sequence). This chain's CDR3 is CASSLGYGTGTYEQYF. As DNA, the CDR3 is TGTGCCAGCAGTTTGGGATACGGGACTGGGACCTACGAGCAGTACTTC.

This clonotype has a count of ten or more. V is TRBV4-1 and J is TRBJ2-7; D call uncertain. The CDR3 sequence is 16 residues long. Trimming shortened V by 4 bases and J by 0 bases, and 16 bases separated the two germline ends. Germline assignment: CDR1 MGHRA and CDR2 YSYEKL. The CDR3 here is CASSPLTSAGSYEQYF. Here the CDR3 DNA reads TGCGCCAGCAGCCCGCTGACAAGTGCCGGCTCCTACGAGCAGTACTTC.

CDR3 nucleotides: TGTGCCTCTGCGTTTACAGCGAACACTGAAGCTTTCTTT. It specifies CASAFTANTEAFF. The chain combines TRBV3-1 with TRBJ1-1, with D unclear. From germline, CDR1 is LGHDT and CDR2 YNNKEL (reference sequence). The V end lost 11 bases, the J end lost 1 base, and 14 bases lay between the germline ends. The CDR3 totals 13 residues.